This T cell receptor (beta chain) was identified during a study of T-cell reconstitution after alpha-beta-depleted transplantation in children. Germline V gives CDR1 SGHRS, CDR2 YFSETQ. The ends were cut back, 0 bases at V and 5 bases at J, with 12 bases in the middle. The CDR3 is 14 residues long. This clonotype was seen many times. The antigen remains undetermined. Unique molecular identifiers were used in preparing the TCRbeta library. MiXCR, applied by TCRdb to the PCR reads, yields one record per CDR3 protein. The table lists 280,000 or so distinct CDR3 sequences, under 14% of them singletons, with less than 25% in the top ten. Points from the study as a whole: Reportedly, roughly two months post-transplant, alpha-beta T cells arose from several hundred expanded graft clones.

This specimen consisted of peripheral blood, obtained 180 days after TCRalphabeta/CD19-depleted stem cell transplant. This sequence originates from a male patient under 10 years old who had a stem cell transplant for chronic granulomatous disease, so the T cells may come from the graft donor. The chain links TRBV5-1 to TRBJ2-7; D is unclear. The CDR3 nucleotides read TGCGCCAGCAGCTTGGAGGGTCGAGCCGACGAGCAGTACTTC. This codes for CASSLEGRADEQYF.